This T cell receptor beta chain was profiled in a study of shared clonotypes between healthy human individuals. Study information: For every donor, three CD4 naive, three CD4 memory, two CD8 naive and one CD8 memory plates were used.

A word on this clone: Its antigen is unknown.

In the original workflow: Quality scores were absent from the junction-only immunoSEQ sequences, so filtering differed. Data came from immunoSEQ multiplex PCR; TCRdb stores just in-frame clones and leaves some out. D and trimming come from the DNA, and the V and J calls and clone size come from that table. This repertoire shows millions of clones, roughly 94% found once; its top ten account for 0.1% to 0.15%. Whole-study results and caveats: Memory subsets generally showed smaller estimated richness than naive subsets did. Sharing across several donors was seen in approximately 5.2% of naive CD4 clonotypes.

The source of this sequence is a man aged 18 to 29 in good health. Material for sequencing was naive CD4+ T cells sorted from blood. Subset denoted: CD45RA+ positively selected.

This CDR3 is CASSLAMGQETQYF. Here the CDR3 DNA reads TGCGCCAGCAGCTTGGCGATGGGGCAAGAGACCCAGTACTTC. This rearrangement joins TRBV5-1 to TRBJ2-5; unclear D gene. CDR1 is SGHRS, CDR2 YFSETQ, per germline. The CDR3 is 14 amino acids. With 0 bases removed from V and 2 bases from J, the gap between germline ends came to 8 bases. Complete variable domain (other parts from reference TRBV5-1 and TRBJ2-5): KAGVTQTPRYLIKTRGQQVTLSCSPISGHRSVSWYQQTPGQGLQFLFEYFSETQRNKGNFPGRFSGRQFSNSRSEMNVSTLELGDSALYLCASSLAMGQETQYFGPGTRLLVL.